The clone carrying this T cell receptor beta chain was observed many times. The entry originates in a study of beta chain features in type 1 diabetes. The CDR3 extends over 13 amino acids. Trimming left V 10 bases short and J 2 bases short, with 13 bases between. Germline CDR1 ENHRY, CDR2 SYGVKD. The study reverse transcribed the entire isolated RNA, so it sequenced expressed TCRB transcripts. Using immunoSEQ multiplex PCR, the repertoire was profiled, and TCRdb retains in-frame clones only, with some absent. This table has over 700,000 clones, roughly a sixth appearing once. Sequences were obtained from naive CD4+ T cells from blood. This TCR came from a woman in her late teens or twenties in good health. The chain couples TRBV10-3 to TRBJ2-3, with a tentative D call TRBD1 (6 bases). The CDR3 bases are TGTGCCACGATACAGGGAAACACAGATACGCAGTATTTT. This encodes CATIQGNTDTQYF.